This T cell receptor (beta chain) was profiled in a study of cytomegalovirus exposure and HLA in healthy donors. Study-level findings and limits: The productive fraction for most TCR beta V segments was about 90% or about 30% in an earlier analysis. It was taken for granted in presence/absence analyses that sequencing depth across donors was roughly uniform. Reports described diagnosis of cytomegalovirus status by the classifier as highly specific and sensitive.

PCR amplification relied on 60 Vbeta primers (plus 13 Jbeta primers). The data were produced by immunoSEQ multiplex PCR, yet TCRdb's version contains in-frame clones alone and is incomplete. Altogether approximately 70,000 clones are present, 80% to 90% being singletons, with the ten largest covering just under 3%. Germline values: CDR1 PRHDT, CDR2 FYEKMQ (reference sequence). The CDR3 is 13 amino acids. Trimming cost V 3 bases and J 3 bases, with 9 bases left between them. Concerning this clone: Its antigen is unknown.

The chain employs TRBV13 and TRBJ2-7; D possibly corresponds to TRBD1 (6 bases). Input material: PBMCs. This clonotype originated in a woman in her 30s in good health and CMV-seronegative. CDR3 nucleotide sequence: TGTGCCAGCAGCTTTGGACAGCTCTACGAGCAGTACTTC. Amino acids: CASSFGQLYEQYF.